This TCR beta chain derives from a study of blood T cell repertoires in COVID-19. Turning to the study itself: Samples came from the United States, Italy and Spain, spanning acute and convalescent COVID-19. PBMCs, B-cell-depleted T cells, or T cells provided the cDNA or gDNA that made up the material.

Patients of the Seattle cohort, enrolled during active infection, were followed longitudinally. Per the study methods: Using reference gene primer amplification, nucleated cell counts were estimated. Repertoires were generated with immunoSEQ multiplex PCR, while TCRdb's copy carries only in-frame clones and drops some. The V and J calls and clone size come from that table; D and trimming were worked out from the DNA. Here the sample spans 45,000 to 50,000 clones, roughly 85% being singletons. Germline V CDR1 and CDR2: KGHSH, LQKENI. The junction had 11 bases not matched to a gene; V was cut back by 3 bases and J by 10 bases. There are 14 residues in the CDR3.

Sequenced: peripheral blood. The receptor comes from an elderly woman with COVID-19, enrolled during active disease. V usage is TRBV18 and J usage is TRBJ1-1; 7 bases are a match to TRBD1. CDR3 sequence reads: CASSPRPGTVGAFF. CDR3 bases: TGTGCCAGCTCACCTCGTCCCGGGACAGTGGGAGCTTTCTTT.